This TCR beta chain was recorded in a study of blood T cell repertoires in COVID-19. Whole-study context: Samples representing acute and convalescent COVID-19 were sourced from the United States, Italy and Spain. T cells, B-cell-depleted T cells, or PBMCs provided the cDNA or gDNA that served as material.

Germline loops: CDR1 SQVTM, CDR2 ANQGSEA. This CDR3 spans 11 amino acids. As regards this clone: The junction departs from germline at one end; a sequencing error may be responsible.

Only in-frame clones appear in the TCRdb table, and some are missing; sequencing was by immunoSEQ multiplex PCR. The table records nearly 350,000 clones, around 87% of them present only once. The chain employs TRBV29-1 and TRBJ1-2, with D maybe TRBD1 (5 bases). What was sequenced was peripheral blood. The receptor comes from a woman aged 45-59 years with COVID-19, enrolled during active disease. The CDR3 DNA reads TGTACAGGACAAACTAACTATGGCTACACCTTC. Translated, it gives CTGQTNYGYTF.